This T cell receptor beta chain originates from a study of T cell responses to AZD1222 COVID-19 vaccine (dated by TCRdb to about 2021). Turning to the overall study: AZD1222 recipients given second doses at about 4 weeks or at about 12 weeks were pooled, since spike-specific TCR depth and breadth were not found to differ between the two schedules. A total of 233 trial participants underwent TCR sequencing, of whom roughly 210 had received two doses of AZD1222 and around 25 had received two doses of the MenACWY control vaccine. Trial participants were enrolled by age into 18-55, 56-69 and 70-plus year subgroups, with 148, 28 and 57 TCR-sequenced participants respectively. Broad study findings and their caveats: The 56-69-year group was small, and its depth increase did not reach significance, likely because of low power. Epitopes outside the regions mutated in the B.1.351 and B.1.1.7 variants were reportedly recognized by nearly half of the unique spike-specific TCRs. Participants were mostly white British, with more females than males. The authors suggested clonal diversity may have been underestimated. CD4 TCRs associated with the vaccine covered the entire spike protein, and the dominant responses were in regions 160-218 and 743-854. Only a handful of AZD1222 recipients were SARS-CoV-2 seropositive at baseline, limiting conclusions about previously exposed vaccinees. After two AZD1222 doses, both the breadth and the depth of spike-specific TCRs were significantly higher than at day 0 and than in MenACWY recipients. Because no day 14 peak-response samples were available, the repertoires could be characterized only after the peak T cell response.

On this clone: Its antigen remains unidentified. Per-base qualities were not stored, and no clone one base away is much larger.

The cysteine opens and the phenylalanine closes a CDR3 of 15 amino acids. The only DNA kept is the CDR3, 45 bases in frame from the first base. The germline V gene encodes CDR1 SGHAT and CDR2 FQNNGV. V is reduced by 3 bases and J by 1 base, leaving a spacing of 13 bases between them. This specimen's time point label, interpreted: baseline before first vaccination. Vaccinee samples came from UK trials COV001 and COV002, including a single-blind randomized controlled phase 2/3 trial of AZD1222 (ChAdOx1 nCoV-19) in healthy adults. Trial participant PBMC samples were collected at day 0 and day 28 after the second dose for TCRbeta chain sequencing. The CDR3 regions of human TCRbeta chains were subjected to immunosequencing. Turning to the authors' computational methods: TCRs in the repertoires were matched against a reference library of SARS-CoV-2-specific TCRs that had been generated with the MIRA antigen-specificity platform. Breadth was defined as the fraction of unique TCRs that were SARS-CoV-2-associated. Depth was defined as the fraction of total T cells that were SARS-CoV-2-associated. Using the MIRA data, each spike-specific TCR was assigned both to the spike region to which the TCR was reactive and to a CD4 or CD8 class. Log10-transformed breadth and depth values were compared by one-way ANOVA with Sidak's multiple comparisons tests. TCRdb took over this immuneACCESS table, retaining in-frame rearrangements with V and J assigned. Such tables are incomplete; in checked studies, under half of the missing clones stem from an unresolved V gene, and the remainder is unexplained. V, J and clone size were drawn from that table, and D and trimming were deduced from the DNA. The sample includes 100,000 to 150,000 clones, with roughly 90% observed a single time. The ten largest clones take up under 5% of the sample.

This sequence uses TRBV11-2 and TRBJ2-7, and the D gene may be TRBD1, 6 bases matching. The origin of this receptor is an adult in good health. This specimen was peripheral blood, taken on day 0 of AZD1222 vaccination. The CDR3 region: CASSFSTGSSYEQYF. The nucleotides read TGTGCCAGCAGCTTTAGTACAGGGAGTTCCTACGAGCAGTACTTC.